This T cell receptor beta chain was recorded in a study of metastatic and nonmetastatic thyroid tumors (dated by TCRdb to 2019 to 2021). Regarding the study in general: Repertoires from peripheral blood and from tumor or nodule tissue samples of malignant and benign thyroid patients were compared.

From a lookup of the germline V gene (reference sequence), CDR1 and CDR2 are LGHDT and YNNKEL. V trim: 4 bases; J trim: 0 bases; unmatched bases: 5. The CDR3 holds 15 amino acids from the cysteine to the phenylalanine. Only CDR3 DNA is held: 45 bases, read in frame from base 1. A note on this clone: The antigen this receptor binds is unknown. No qualities accompany the bases; no much larger clone lies one base away.

Receptor libraries were prepared by PCR. Instrument used: Illumina HiSeq 4000. High-throughput sequencing was used to profile the CDR3 region of the TCR beta-chain in every patient. In the authors' own workflow: The researchers built a classifier to tell apart papillary thyroid cancer patients with distant metastasis, based on CDR3 differences among clinicopathological groups. The Shannon index was used to measure repertoire diversity, and the Morisita-Horn index was used to measure how similar tumor and blood repertoires were. TCRdb's own reprocessing of the public reads used fastp at Q25 and MiXCR and kept productive beta chains. The V and J calls and clone size are TCRdb's, not the authors'. Within this sample are about 15,000 clones, with roughly 3.5% of them counted one time only. The ten top clones hold about 22% of the sample. Findings and caveats that apply to the study as a whole: TCR beta diversity was reported as significantly higher in malignant tumors than in benign nodules, in both blood and tumor samples.

No patient had received any treatment before thyroid surgery. The study retrospectively analysed patient clinical samples collected from about 2012 to 2018 using T-cell receptor beta sequencing. The sequence was collected from a female donor with papillary thyroid cancer or a benign thyroid nodule (not recorded which). Some clones in this sample may be carry-over from other donors' samples. Material for sequencing was tumor tissue. This receptor chain uses TRBV3-1 and TRBJ2-7; TRBD2 lines up with 8 middle nucleotides. The base sequence is TGTGCCAGCAGCCTAGTTGGGACTAGCTCCTACGAGCAGTACTTC. It specifies CASSLVGTSSYEQYF.